This TCR beta chain originates from a study of blood T cell repertoires in COVID-19. As processed by the authors: Estimation of nucleated cell counts was performed using reference gene primer amplification. Assay used: immunoSEQ multiplex PCR; TCRdb lists only in-frame clones, some missing. The D gene and trimming were derived from the DNA, and the V and J assignments and clone size from that table. The sample has over 250,000 clones, around nine tenths seen once; the top ten hold approximately 12%. What was sequenced was peripheral blood. The sequence was collected from an older woman with acute or convalescent COVID-19.

The CDR3 protein is CASSPQGIQPQHF. Here the CDR3 DNA reads TGTGCCAGCAGCCCGCAGGGAATTCAGCCCCAGCATTTT. The rearrangement links TRBV7-6 to TRBJ1-5, with D maybe TRBD1 (5 bases). The CDR3 totals 13 residues. V was clipped by 5 bases and J by 6 bases, with 11 bases between them. Germline V CDR1 and CDR2: SGHVS, FNYEAQ. Complete variable domain (other parts from reference TRBV7-6 and TRBJ1-5): GAGVSQSPRYKVTKRGQDVALRCDPISGHVSLYWYRQALGQGPEFLTYFNYEAQQDKSGLPNDRFSAERPEGSISTLTIQRTEQRDSAMYRCASSPQGIQPQHFGDGTRLSIL.